This T cell receptor beta chain was identified in a study of OX40 agonist ivuxolimab in advanced cancers. Study-wide background: Having had anti-PD-1, anti-PD-L1 or anti-CTLA-4 therapy before was allowed, and about 42% had some. General study points: There were, on average, more expanded clones in CD8+ T cells than in CD4+.

Produced via immunoSEQ multiplex PCR; TCRdb's table is partial and in-frame only. In the table there are approximately 60,000 clones, more than 75% of which are singletons. This CDR3 region has 16 residues. Unmatched junction bases numbered 10, after V lost 3 bases and J lost 5 bases. Germline lookup yields CDR1 MGHDK and CDR2 SYGVNS. This clone is a singleton in its sample. Its antigen is unknown. The sample consisted of CD4+ or CD8+ T cells sorted from blood, taken in a trial of the OX40 agonist ivuxolimab. The chain combines TRBV25-1 with TRBJ2-5; 9 bases fit TRBD1. The sequence derives from an adult with an advanced solid tumor such as melanoma, head and neck, liver or kidney cancer. CDR3 sequence: CASSDLPQGAGETQYF. Here the CDR3 DNA reads TGTGCCAGCAGTGACCTCCCACAGGGGGCGGGGGAGACCCAGTACTTC.